The 18 T cell receptor beta chains presented below share a single source sample, sequenced in a study of blood T cell repertoires in COVID-19. TCRdb keeps only in-frame clones here, not all; method: immunoSEQ multiplex PCR. The table includes under 450,000 clones, about 88% detected once. The specimen was PBMCs or T cells enriched from blood (not recorded which). The receptors were gathered from a woman in her twenties or thirties who had recovered from COVID-19.

This chain links TRBV6-1 with TRBJ1-5; possible D gene TRBD1, 5 bases. V was pared by 1 base and J by 2 bases, with 12 bases between. Germline-derived CDR1 and CDR2 are MNHNS and SASEGT. The CDR3 consists of 16 residues. This CDR3 reads CASSEGGGVGNQPQHF. In DNA form, the CDR3 reads TGTGCCAGCAGTGAAGGCGGGGGGGTCGGCAATCAGCCCCAGCATTTT.

This clone was counted only a few times. The chain couples TRBV27 to TRBJ1-1; maybe TRBD1 (5 bases). V was pared by 1 base and J by 1 base, with 10 bases between. This CDR3 contains 15 residues. CDR1 MNHEY and CDR2 SMNVEV come from the germline V gene (reference sequence). The CDR3 nucleotides read TGTGCCAGCAGTTTATTGGGACTCGGGAACACTGAAGCTTTCTTT. Translation gives CASSLLGLGNTEAFF.

The sample holds a few counts of this clone. The chain uses TRBV7-2 and TRBJ2-7, with 8 bases aligning to TRBD2. V dropped 1 base and J dropped 7; count of bases not matched to a gene: 3. Per the germline V gene, CDR1 is SGHTA and CDR2 is FQGNSA. The CDR3 is made up of 13 amino acids. The CDR3 is CASSLGSGVEQYF. The DNA of the CDR3 is TGTGCCAGCAGCTTAGGTAGCGGGGTTGAGCAGTACTTC.

The chain couples TRBV6-6 to TRBJ2-5; TRBD1 agrees at 7 bases. The CDR3 has 15 amino acids. V was clipped by 2 bases and J by 0 bases; unmatched bases: 3. Per germline, CDR1 MNHNY and CDR2 SVGAGI (reference sequence). The CDR3 protein is CASSYPTGYQETQYF. CDR3 DNA: TGTGCCAGCAGTTACCCGACAGGGTACCAAGAGACCCAGTACTTC.

This chain joins TRBV3-1 (or the pseudogene TRBV3-2) and TRBJ1-1, with 7 bases identical to TRBD1. Germline loops: CDR1 LGHDT, CDR2 YNNKEL (reference sequence). The CDR3 spans 13 residues. The V segment lost 5 bases and the J segment 4 bases; nucleotides outside the gene matches: 4. DNA for the CDR3: TGTGCCAGCAGCTGGACAGGCGGCACTGAAGCTTTCTTT. Translation: CASSWTGGTEAFF.

The gene calls are TRBV5-8 and TRBJ1-6, with a weak D call TRBD1 (5 bases). Germline loops: CDR1 SGHTS, CDR2 YDEGEE. Trimming took off 4 bases at V and 9 bases at J, with 17 bases between the two ends. The length of the CDR3 is 15 residues. CDR3 in amino acids: CASSQNEGTFSPLHF. CDR3 DNA: TGTGCCAGCAGCCAAAACGAAGGGACTTTTTCACCCCTCCACTTT.

A remark on this clone: The same CDR3 arises from other DNA sequences in this sample as well. This chain joins TRBV19 and TRBJ1-5; D is uncertain. The CDR3 runs to 14 residues. Germline V gene lookup returns CDR1 LNHDA and CDR2 SQIVND (reference sequence). V was cut by 3 bases and J by 0 bases, with 6 bases left in between. CDR3 protein: CASSISLSNQPQHF. CDR3 DNA: TGTGCCAGTAGTATCTCACTTAGCAATCAGCCCCAGCATTTT.

The V call is TRBV19, the J call TRBJ2-5; no clear D. Trimming pared 1 base from V and 7 bases from J, leaving 13 bases between. The CDR3 loop spans 14 amino acids. CDR1 is LNHDA, CDR2 SQIVND, per germline (reference sequence). The CDR3 bases are TGTGCCAGTAGTATAGTAGGAGCCACCGGGACCCAGTACTTC. Translation gives CASSIVGATGTQYF.

The chain has TRBV27 and TRBJ1-6; perhaps TRBD1 as D (6 bases). Trimming took off 3 bases at V and 8 bases at J, with 11 bases between the two ends. Germline values: CDR1 MNHEY, CDR2 SMNVEV (reference sequence). This CDR3 has 14 residues. The CDR3 region is CASSLNEGDSPLHF. The CDR3 DNA reads TGTGCCAGCAGTTTGAACGAGGGGGATTCACCCCTCCACTTT.

This chain connects TRBV9 to TRBJ1-2; 7 bases align to TRBD1. CDR1 and CDR2 from the germline V gene are SGDLS and YYNGEE. The CDR3 has 15 residues. With 4 bases clipped from V and 9 bases from J, the junction kept 15 bases outside the gene matches. The CDR3 here is CASSPDRFTSGSYTF. CDR3 DNA sequence: TGTGCCAGCAGCCCGGACAGGTTCACCTCTGGGAGCTACACCTTC.

V gene TRBV5-1 combines with J gene TRBJ2-1; 8 bases are a match to TRBD2. The CDR3 covers 16 residues. The V gene end was trimmed by 0 bases and the J gene end by 8 bases; junction bases not matched to a gene: 10. Per germline, CDR1 SGHRS and CDR2 YFSETQ. Written as DNA, the CDR3 is TGCGCCAGCAGCTTGGTCCCCAGCGGGAGAACCGATGAGCAGTTCTTC. This sequence encodes CASSLVPSGRTDEQFF.

The J gene is TRBJ2-3, the V gene TRBV11-1; the D gene is possibly TRBD1 (5 bases). CDR3 length: 14 amino acids. V was clipped by 5 bases and J by 6 bases, with 15 bases between them. CDR1 and CDR2 from the germline V gene are SGHAT and FQDESV (reference sequence). CDR3 nucleotides: TGTGCCAGCAGCCCACAGGATTTCATTGATACGCAGTATTTT. Its protein product is CASSPQDFIDTQYF.

As regards this clone: The same CDR3 is also encoded by other DNA sequences in this sample. The chain is built from TRBV9 and TRBJ2-7; possible D gene TRBD2, 6 bases. The CDR3 runs 14 residues. Trimming pared 2 bases from V and 0 bases from J, leaving 9 bases between. The germline CDR1 and CDR2 sequences are SGDLS and YYNGEE. The CDR3 loop reads CASSVGGSSYEQYF. CDR3 bases: TGTGCCAGCAGCGTCGGAGGGAGCTCCTACGAGCAGTACTTC.

The chain combines TRBV28 with TRBJ1-2; 8 bases match TRBD1. The J segment lost 4 bases and the V segment lost 6 bases, leaving 10 bases of the junction unmatched. The CDR3 covers 15 residues. Germline lookup yields CDR1 MDHEN and CDR2 SYDVKM. The CDR3 here is CASSAETGDVYGYTF. For the CDR3, the DNA is TGTGCCAGCAGCGCGGAGACAGGGGATGTCTATGGCTACACCTTC.

The chain combines TRBV10-3 with TRBJ1-1, with 12 positions matching TRBD1. This CDR3 spans 16 amino acids. Germline CDR1 reads ENHRY; CDR2 reads SYGVKD. J gave up 7 bases and V 6 bases, and 12 bases lay outside the gene matches. In DNA, the CDR3 is TGTGCCATCAGCGATACCCCCGGGACAGGGGGCGATGAAGCTTTCTTT. It specifies CAISDTPGTGGDEAFF.

As for this clone: This sample includes further DNA sequences coding for the same CDR3. J is TRBJ1-1 and V is TRBV9, with unresolved D. V shed 2 bases and J shed 1 base, with 6 bases lying between them. The germline V gene has CDR1 SGDLS and CDR2 YYNGEE. This CDR3 region has 13 residues. CDR3 nucleotides: TGTGCCAGCAGCGTCGGAGCGAACACTGAAGCTTTCTTT. Its protein product is CASSVGANTEAFF.

The chain links TRBV5-1 to TRBJ2-7; D unclear. V gave up 2 bases and J gave up 5 bases, with 14 bases separating them. The CDR3 is made up of 14 amino acids. Germline V CDR1 and CDR2: SGHRS, YFSETQ. The CDR3: CASSLSRLGDEQYF. DNA for the CDR3: TGCGCCAGCAGCTTATCTCGGCTAGGCGACGAGCAGTACTTC.

The chain carries TRBV11-2 and TRBJ1-4; maybe TRBD1 (6 bases). V lost 5 bases and J 7 bases, leaving 11 bases between the germline ends. Germline V CDR1 and CDR2: SGHAT, FQNNGV. This CDR3 has 13 amino acids. CDR3 sequence reads: CASSLGTSEKLFF. In DNA form, the CDR3 reads TGTGCCAGCAGCCTCGGGACATCTGAAAAACTGTTTTTT.